The clone carrying this T cell receptor (beta chain) occurred a few times. TCRdb processed the 5' RACE reads anew with MiXCR; each CDR3 protein has one entry. The repertoire includes some 240,000 distinct CDR3 sequences, approximately 8.3% of them detected once, and roughly 3% sits in the top ten. V was cut by 1 base and J by 4 bases, with 13 bases left in between. Germline lookup yields CDR1 SGHVS and CDR2 FNYEAQ. The CDR3 has 15 amino acids. The sample is drawn from a study of identical twins. This sample was also put to use in a study of yellow fever vaccine responses in identical twins.

Material: CD8+ T cells sorted from blood. The V call is TRBV7-6, the J call TRBJ1-1; D is perhaps TRBD1 (5 bases). This TCR was recovered from a woman between 18 and 30 years old in good health. Here the CDR3 reads CASSLEWDGGTEAFF. CDR3 sequence (DNA): TGTGCCAGCAGCTTAGAGTGGGATGGGGGCACTGAAGCTTTCTTT. Full variable domain (rest looked up from reference TRBV7-6 and TRBJ1-1): GAGVSQSPRYKVTKRGQDVALRCDPISGHVSLYWYRQALGQGPEFLTYFNYEAQQDKSGLPNDRFSAERPEGSISTLTIQRTEQRDSAMYRCASSLEWDGGTEAFFGQGTRLTVV.